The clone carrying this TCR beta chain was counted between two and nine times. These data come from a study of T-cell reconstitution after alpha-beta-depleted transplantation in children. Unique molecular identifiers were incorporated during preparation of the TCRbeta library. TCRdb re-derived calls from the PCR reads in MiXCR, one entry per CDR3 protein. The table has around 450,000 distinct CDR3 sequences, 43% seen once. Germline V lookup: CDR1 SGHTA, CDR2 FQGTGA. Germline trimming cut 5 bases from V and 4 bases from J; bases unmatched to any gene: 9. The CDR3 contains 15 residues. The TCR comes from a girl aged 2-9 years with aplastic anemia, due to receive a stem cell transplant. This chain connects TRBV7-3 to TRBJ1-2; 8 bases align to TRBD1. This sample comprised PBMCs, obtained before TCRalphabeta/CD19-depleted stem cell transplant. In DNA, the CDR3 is TGTGCCAGCAGCGCGACGCCAGGGGGCAGCTATGGCTACACCTTC. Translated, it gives CASSATPGGSYGYTF.